The 21 T cell receptor beta chains below come from one sample, sequenced in a study of cytomegalovirus exposure and HLA in healthy donors. Primers: 60 Vbeta forward and 13 Jbeta reverse. Clones were sequenced by immunoSEQ multiplex PCR, and TCRdb holds only the in-frame ones, with some missing. The sample has fewer than 250,000 clones. The sample was PBMCs. The receptors stem from a woman aged 25-40 years in good health and CMV-seropositive.

This chain uses TRBV4-3 with TRBJ2-1, with 8 bases that match TRBD2. Germline-derived CDR1 and CDR2 are LGHNA and YSLEER. Trimming at V came to 4 bases and at J to 5 bases, leaving 13 bases not matched to a gene. This CDR3 has 17 residues. The CDR3 reads CASSPPAGADGDNEQFF. Written as DNA, the CDR3 is TGCGCCAGCAGCCCCCCAGCGGGAGCGGATGGCGACAATGAGCAGTTCTTC.

The V call is TRBV5-4, the J call TRBJ2-7; 9 bases are a match to TRBD2. The CDR3 has 14 residues. Germline trimming cut 4 bases from V and 2 bases from J; bases unmatched to any gene: 4. Germline CDR1 and CDR2: SGHNT and YYREEE (reference sequence). CDR3 DNA: TGTGCCAGCAGCCCTAGCGGGAACACCTACGAGCAGTACTTC. Encoded protein: CASSPSGNTYEQYF.

V usage is TRBV29-1 and J usage is TRBJ1-4; D call uncertain. The CDR3 spans 14 residues. The V end lost 4 bases, the J end lost 0 bases, and 9 bases lay between the germline ends. Germline V gives CDR1 SQVTM, CDR2 ANQGSEA. CDR3 in amino acids: CSVGGSATNEKLFF. CDR3 sequence (DNA): TGCAGCGTTGGCGGCTCCGCAACTAATGAAAAACTGTTTTTT.

The genes are TRBV4-3 and TRBJ2-5, with 12 bases lining up with TRBD2. The CDR3 length is 17 residues. CDR1 is LGHNA, CDR2 YSLEER, per germline. Trimming cost V 0 bases and J 2 bases; bases outside gene matches: 4. The CDR3 nucleotides are TGCGCCAGCAGCCAAGATGGACTAGCGGGGATACAAGAGACCCAGTACTTC. Residues: CASSQDGLAGIQETQYF.

The chain recombines TRBV9 with TRBJ2-7, with TRBD1 identical over 8 bases. The CDR3 consists of 15 residues. From germline, CDR1 is SGDLS and CDR2 YYNGEE. V lost 4 bases and J lost 3; bases outside the gene matches: 9. The CDR3 is CASSPGDRGVYEQYF. Here the CDR3 DNA reads TGTGCCAGCAGCCCCGGAGACAGGGGTGTCTACGAGCAGTACTTC.

The chain combines TRBV28 with TRBJ1-4; possible D gene TRBD1, 6 bases. Germline CDR1 reads MDHEN; CDR2 reads SYDVKM. V gave up 7 bases and J gave up 0 bases, with 12 bases separating them. CDR3 size: 15 residues. The CDR3 is CASTLSGATNEKLFF. CDR3 sequence (DNA): TGTGCCAGCACTCTTTCAGGGGCAACTAATGAAAAACTGTTTTTT.

The rearrangement joins TRBV27 to TRBJ1-5, with D possibly matching TRBD1 (5 bases). V lost 3 bases and J lost 6, with 12 bases in between. In germline, CDR1 is MNHEY, CDR2 SMNVEV (reference sequence). The CDR3 extends over 14 amino acids. CDR3 loop: CASSFSGTTQPQHF. The CDR3 DNA reads as TGTGCCAGCAGTTTTTCTGGGACTACTCAGCCCCAGCATTTT.

Details on this clone: In the same sample, other DNA sequences code for this CDR3. CDR3 in amino acids: CASSLGRATYEQYF. The CDR3 nucleotides read TGTGCCAGCAGCTTGGGCAGGGCAACCTACGAGCAGTACTTC. This sequence joins TRBV5-6 and TRBJ2-7, with D possibly matching TRBD1 (5 bases). The CDR3 totals 14 residues. Germline V gene lookup returns CDR1 SGHDT and CDR2 YYEEEE. V was cut by 0 bases and J by 2 bases, with 9 bases left in between.

This chain links TRBV28 with TRBJ1-5; 9 nucleotides align to TRBD1. This CDR3 is 16 amino acids long. Germline V lookup: CDR1 MDHEN, CDR2 SYDVKM. With V trimmed by 7 bases and J by 6 bases, 13 bases remained unmatched. The CDR3 is CASTTPGQGRGQPQHF. CDR3 coding DNA: TGTGCCAGCACCACTCCGGGACAGGGAAGGGGTCAGCCCCAGCATTTT.

The chain employs TRBV21-1 and TRBJ2-3; the table's D call TRBD1 went unverified against the DNA. TRBV21-1 is a pseudogene. CDR3 length: 17 amino acids. For the CDR3, the DNA is TGTGCCAGCAGCAAACCGGGACAGGGTCTTAGCACAGATACGCAGTATTTT. Its translation is CASSKPGQGLSTDTQYF.

The chain uses TRBV5-1 and TRBJ1-2; D is ambiguous. V lost 0 bases to trimming and J lost 0 bases, with 15 bases between them. This CDR3 is built from 17 residues. In germline, CDR1 is SGHRS, CDR2 YFSETQ. CDR3 sequence: CASSLVPGVLANYGYTF. As DNA, the CDR3 is TGCGCCAGCAGCTTGGTGCCAGGCGTTTTAGCTAACTATGGCTACACCTTC.

J is TRBJ1-2 and V is TRBV19, with TRBD1 identical over 12 bases. Looked up from germline, CDR1 is LNHDA and CDR2 is SQIVND (reference sequence). J gave up 7 bases and V 5 bases, and 5 bases lay outside the gene matches. The CDR3 is made up of 14 amino acids. The CDR3 protein is CASSPRDRGPGYTF. The CDR3, as DNA: TGTGCCAGTAGTCCCCGGGACAGGGGGCCTGGCTACACCTTC.

V usage is TRBV10-1 and J usage is TRBJ2-1; no firm D call. Germline-derived CDR1 and CDR2 are WNHNN and SYGVQD (reference sequence). V was pared by 2 bases and J by 8 bases, with 13 bases between. This CDR3 contains 14 residues. The CDR3 DNA is TGCGCCAGCAGTGAGGCGAGGAGCCTCGATGAGCAGTTCTTC. This codes for CASSEARSLDEQFF.

The V call is TRBV29-1, the J call TRBJ1-2; perhaps TRBD1 as D (6 bases). Per germline, CDR1 SQVTM and CDR2 ANQGSEA. The length of the CDR3 is 12 residues. Trimming pared 6 bases from V and 4 bases from J, leaving 12 bases between. Here the CDR3 reads CSVNQGTYGYTF. The CDR3 region has the DNA TGCAGCGTGAACCAGGGGACCTATGGCTACACCTTC. The full variable domain, completed using reference TRBV29-1 and TRBJ1-2, is SAVISQKPSRDICQRGTSLTIQCQVDSQVTMMFWYRQQPGQSLTLIATANQGSEATYESGFVIDKFPISRPNLTFSTLTVSNMSPEDSSIYLCSVNQGTYGYTFGSGTRLTVV.

The rearrangement uses TRBV12-2 and TRBJ2-1; the table assigns TRBD1, which was not confirmed against the DNA. TRBV12-2 is marked as a pseudogene. The CDR3 loop spans 16 amino acids. The CDR3 protein is CASRLGRSQGNDEQFF. The CDR3 DNA reads TGTGCAAGTCGCTTAGGTCGGTCACAGGGCAATGATGAGCAGTTCTTC.

The V call is TRBV2, the J call TRBJ1-5; 10 bases map to TRBD1. This CDR3 comprises 16 residues. J lost 7 bases, V lost 5 bases, and 11 bases had no gene match. Germline lookup yields CDR1 SNHLY and CDR2 FYNNEI. This chain's CDR3 is CASSFTGTGAGQPQHF. Written as DNA, the CDR3 is TGTGCCAGCAGTTTCACCGGGACAGGGGCTGGGCAGCCCCAGCATTTT.

The rearrangement joins TRBV7-8 to TRBJ2-7, with D unclear. There are 13 residues in the CDR3. Trimming removed 5 bases at V and 3 bases at J, with 11 bases between. The V gene's germline CDR1 is SGHVS and CDR2 FQNEAQ. The CDR3 DNA reads TGTGCCAGCAGCACGCCCCCAGGCTACGAGCAGTACTTC. It specifies CASSTPPGYEQYF.

The chain combines TRBV6-5 with TRBJ2-7, with 10 bases lining up with TRBD2. The V gene end was trimmed by 8 bases and the J gene end by 4 bases; junction bases not matched to a gene: 5. This CDR3 region has 13 residues. The germline V gene has CDR1 MNHEY and CDR2 SVGAGI. The CDR3 sequence: CASQRGGQYEQYF. The CDR3 DNA reads TGTGCCAGCCAGCGGGGGGGACAATACGAGCAGTACTTC.

Remarks on this clone: The same CDR3 arises from other DNA sequences in this sample as well. The rearrangement links TRBV2 to TRBJ1-1; D might be TRBD1 (5 bases). V lost 5 bases and J lost 1, with 8 bases in between. The CDR3 totals 13 residues. Per germline, CDR1 SNHLY and CDR2 FYNNEI. Here the CDR3 DNA reads TGTGCCAGCAGTCCTCAGGGGAACACTGAAGCTTTCTTT. Translation: CASSPQGNTEAFF.

The V gene is TRBV7-9, the J gene TRBJ1-6; 8 bases fit TRBD1. With V trimmed by 4 bases and J by 13 bases, 6 bases remained unmatched. CDR3 length equals 13 residues. The germline gives CDR1 SEHNR, CDR2 FQNEAQ (reference sequence). The CDR3 DNA follows: TGTGCCAGCAGCTCCGGACAGGGCAGGCCCCTCCACTTT. This gives the protein CASSSGQGRPLHF.

The CDR3 DNA sequence: TGTGCCAGCTCGGGACAGGGGCGCTCCTACGAGCAGTACTTC. This gives the protein CASSGQGRSYEQYF. The rearrangement links TRBV19 to TRBJ2-7; 10 nucleotides agree with TRBD1. Germline V lookup: CDR1 LNHDA, CDR2 SQIVND (reference sequence). The CDR3 is 14 amino acids. The V gene end was trimmed by 9 bases and the J gene end by 0 bases; junction bases not matched to a gene: 5.